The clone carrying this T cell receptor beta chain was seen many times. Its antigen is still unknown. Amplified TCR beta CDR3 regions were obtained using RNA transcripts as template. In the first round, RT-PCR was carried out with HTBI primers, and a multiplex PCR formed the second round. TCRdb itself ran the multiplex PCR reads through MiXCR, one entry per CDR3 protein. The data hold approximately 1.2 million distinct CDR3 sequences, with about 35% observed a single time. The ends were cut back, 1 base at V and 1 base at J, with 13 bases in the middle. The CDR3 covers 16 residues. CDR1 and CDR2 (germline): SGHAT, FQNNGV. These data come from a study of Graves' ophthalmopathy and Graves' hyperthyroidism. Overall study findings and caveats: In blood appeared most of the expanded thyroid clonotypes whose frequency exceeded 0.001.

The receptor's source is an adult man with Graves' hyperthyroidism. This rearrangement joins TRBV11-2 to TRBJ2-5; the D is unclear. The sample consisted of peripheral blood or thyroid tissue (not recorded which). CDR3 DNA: TGTGCCAGCAGCTTAGGAACAGTGCACCCCCAAGAGACCCAGTACTTC. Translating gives CASSLGTVHPQETQYF.